The following is a TCR beta chain sequence with its context. This clone has more than one count but fewer than ten. What antigen it recognizes has not been identified. No qualities accompany the bases; no much larger clone lies one base away. TCRbeta CDR3 regions were amplified from genomic DNA by means of the immunoSEQ Assay, a bias-controlled multiplex PCR. In the original analysis: Within the assay, amplification of reference gene primers was used to estimate how many nucleated cells each sample contained. To quantify the absolute abundance of each unique TCRbeta CDR3 rearrangement, sequence reads were collapsed and filtered. For each sample, productive Simpson clonality was calculated as the square root of Simpson's diversity index across productive rearrangements. TCRdb carries this immuneACCESS record with in-frame sequences only. Its versions omit some clonotypes, under half of them owing to an unresolved V gene in the studies checked, with the rest unexplained. Clone size and the V and J calls come from that table; the DNA yielded D and trimming. Within this sample are around 320,000 clones, with 90% of them counted one time only. The ten largest clones take up roughly 4.3% of the sample.

This sample is part of a study of blood T cell repertoires in COVID-19 (TCRdb year 2020). With respect to the entire study: Samples from collaborators originated in the United States, Italy and Spain and spanned both the acute and convalescent phases of COVID-19. The samples were drawn from the first 160 participants of the ongoing ImmuneRACE study and from over a thousand subjects provided by 6 global collaborators. Subjects who had been exposed to COVID-19, were actively infected with it, or had recovered from it provided the deeply sampled blood TCRbeta repertoires that made up the dataset. The material from the prospective study consisted of cDNA or gDNA derived from T cells, B-cell-depleted T cells, or PBMCs. A freely available public database, intended as a resource for researchers studying the immune response to SARS-CoV-2, is where the repertoires were released. The sample metadata nearly always contained a de-identified subject ID, COVID-19 status, age in years and sex. HLA class I and class II types, where available, came from metadata supplied by the sample provider rather than from assay-based typing.

Paper-wide results and their limitations: Clinical and demographic metadata were provided uncurated, with the amount varying by source and participant.

The junction shows trimming of 3 bases on V and 2 bases on J, and the gene matches do not reach 3 bases of it. As encoded in the germline V gene, CDR1 is KGHSH while CDR2 is LQKENI. The CDR3 sequence holds 15 residues, the cysteine and phenylalanine included. Just the 45-base CDR3 DNA is kept, in frame starting at base 1. Participants in the prospective study were aged about 18 to 90 years, lived in about two dozen United States geographic areas, and enrolled through a virtual design. Cohort assignment in the prospective study relied on participant-reported clinical history from a screening survey and a study questionnaire. In the prospective study, whole blood, serum and a nasopharyngeal or oropharyngeal swab were collected from each participant by mobile phlebotomists. Participants in the prospective study had the option to provide additional blood draws and questionnaires over an approximately 2-month period. Blood samples from the prospective study were shipped frozen or at room temperature prior to DNA extraction.

The chain links TRBV18 with TRBJ2-2, and TRBD1 matches 7 of the central bases. Sequencing was done on a sample of PBMCs or T cells enriched from blood (not recorded which). This clonotype was sampled from a woman under 30 with acute COVID-19. CDR3 region: CASSPDRINTGELFF. Here is the DNA: TGTGCCAGCTCACCGGACAGGATTAACACCGGGGAGCTGTTTTTT.